This is a list of T cell receptor beta chains from one sample in a study of cytomegalovirus exposure and HLA in healthy donors. The protocol was immunoSEQ multiplex PCR, while the TCRdb copy is restricted to in-frame clones and leaves out a portion. The sample comprises approximately 76,000 clones, about 64% of which are singletons, and approximately 5.7% rests with the top ten. Sequenced: PBMCs. These receptors all come from a man aged 25 to 40 in good health and CMV-seropositive. Both conserved end residues are part of each CDR3. D genes are given only for firm matches. A clone size is listed for some rows: how often the clone was seen (once, few, many), or a class if it is expanded.

abundance,j_gene,d_gene,v_gene,CDR3nt,CDR3aa
NA,TRBJ2-5,TRBD1,TRBV28,TGTGCCAGCAGTACACATCAAACGGACAGGGCCCAGTACTTC,CASSTHQTDRAQYF
NA,TRBJ2-3,TRBD2,TRBV5-1,TGCGCCAGCAGCTTGGCCCCGGGGGGGGGAGGAGATACGCAGTATTTT,CASSLAPGGGGDTQYF
NA,TRBJ2-7,TRBD1,TRBV11-2,TGTGCCAGCAGCTTGGACAGGGTTGTAGGAGAGCAGTACTTC,CASSLDRVVGEQYF
NA,TRBJ2-1,NA,TRBV27,TGTGCCAGCACTACGCGGGAGCAGGGGAGCTCCTACAATGAGCAGTTCTTC,CASTTREQGSSYNEQFF
few,TRBJ2-3,NA,TRBV29-1,TGCAGCGTTGACAACGTCGGGGGTACGCAGTATTTT,CSVDNVGGTQYF
few,TRBJ2-3,NA,TRBV7-6,TGTGCCAGCAGCTTGGGGGCAGGGAGGGGAGATACGCAGTATTTT,CASSLGAGRGDTQYF
few,TRBJ2-7,NA,TRBV4-2,TGTGCCAGCAGCCAAACCGTAGCGGAGAGCTCCTACGAGCAGTACTTC,CASSQTVAESSYEQYF
NA,TRBJ1-5,NA,TRBV27,TGTGCCAGCAGGGCCCCATATCAGCCCCAGCATTTT,CASRAPYQPQHF
once,TRBJ1-5,TRBD1,TRBV6-5,TGTGCCAGCAGGGAGACAGGGTATAGCAATCAGCCCCAGCATTTT,CASRETGYSNQPQHF
once,TRBJ1-2,NA,TRBV28,TGTGCCAGCAGTTTGACCGCCCGACCGGGCTATGGCTACACCTTC,CASSLTARPGYGYTF
NA,TRBJ2-7,TRBD1,TRBV28,TGTGCCAGCTCCAATGGGGGACAGGAAACCTACGAGCAGTACTTC,CASSNGGQETYEQYF
NA,TRBJ2-3,NA,TRBV4-3,TGCGCCAGCAGCCAAGATCTAGATTCTAGCACAGATACGCAGTATTTT,CASSQDLDSSTDTQYF
NA,TRBJ1-2,NA,TRBV13,TGTGCCAGCAGCTTACGGGGGGCGCTTAACTATGGCTACACCTTC,CASSLRGALNYGYTF
few,TRBJ2-1,NA,TRBV7-9,TGTGCCAGCTCCAGGGCTAGCGTAGTCAATGAGCAGTTCTTC,CASSRASVVNEQFF
NA,TRBJ1-1,NA,TRBV28,TGTGCCAGCAGGCAAAGCAGGGTGGACACTGAAGCTTTCTTT,CASRQSRVDTEAFF
NA,TRBJ1-1,TRBD1,TRBV5-6,TGTGCCAGCAGCTTGGTTGACAGGGGCGGGGGCACTGAAGCTTTCTTT,CASSLVDRGGGTEAFF
few,TRBJ2-3,NA,TRBV29-1,TGCAGCGTTGAAGATCGGGTCAGCCGCACAGATACGCAGTATTTT,CSVEDRVSRTDTQYF
few,TRBJ1-2,TRBD1,TRBV2,TGTGCCAGCAGTCAGATTGGGACAGGGGGTTATGGCTACACCTTC,CASSQIGTGGYGYTF
few,TRBJ2-1,TRBD2,TRBV11-3,TGTGCCAGCAGCTTAGGAGGACTAGTACCCTACAATGAGCAGTTCTTC,CASSLGGLVPYNEQFF
NA,TRBJ2-2,NA,TRBV9,TGTGCCAGCAGCGTAGTTAGCGACACCGGGGAGCTGTTTTTT,CASSVVSDTGELFF
NA,TRBJ2-1,TRBD2,TRBV5-1,TGCGCCAGCAGCGCGGACGGAGCGGGAATCTACAATGAGCAGTTCTTC,CASSADGAGIYNEQFF
NA,TRBJ1-1,NA,TRBV21-1,TGTGCCAGCAGCAAAGGGGGCAAGAACACTGAAGCTTTCTTT,CASSKGGKNTEAFF
few,TRBJ2-5,TRBD2,TRBV7-6,TGTGCCAGCAGCGCGCGGGGGGGCGTCGGTGAGACCCAGTACTTC,CASSARGGVGETQYF
medium-sized,TRBJ1-4,TRBD1,TRBV6-1,TGTGCCAGCGGACCGGGACAGGGGAATGAAAAACTGTTTTTT,CASGPGQGNEKLFF
NA,TRBJ2-7,NA,TRBV11-3,TGTGCCAGCAGCTTAGATGAGCGGGCTACCCCCTACGAGCAGTACTTC,CASSLDERATPYEQYF
once,TRBJ2-5,TRBD1,TRBV19,TGTGCCAGTAGGGCCGGGACAGGGGTTGAGACCCAGTACTTC,CASRAGTGVETQYF
NA,TRBJ1-5,NA,TRBV5-1,TGCGCCAGCAGCTTGAGGGCAGGGGGCAATCAGCCCCAGCATTTT,CASSLRAGGNQPQHF
few,TRBJ2-1,NA,TRBV19,TGTGCCAGTAGTGGAGATTCTTTGGGCAATGAGCAGTTCTTC,CASSGDSLGNEQFF
once,TRBJ2-1,NA,TRBV15,TGTGCCACCAGCAGAGTAGGGGCTGTCACCTACAATGAGCAGTTCTTC,CATSRVGAVTYNEQFF
once,TRBJ2-3,NA,TRBV6-4,TGTGCCAGCAGTGAGACAGGAGAGGGGACAGATACGCAGTATTTT,CASSETGEGTDTQYF
few,TRBJ2-4,NA,TRBV5-4,TGTGCCACCATTGGAGGGGCCAAAAACATTCAGTACTTC,CATIGGAKNIQYF
once,TRBJ2-1,TRBD1,TRBV5-1,TGCGCCAGCAGCTTGGAGGCAGGGGGTTCCAATGAGCAGTTCTTC,CASSLEAGGSNEQFF
NA,TRBJ2-2,TRBD1,TRBV28,TGTGCCAGCAGTACCGGGACAGGGGTTGTCACCGGGGAGCTGTTTTTT,CASSTGTGVVTGELFF
few,TRBJ2-7,TRBD2,TRBV6-6,TGTGCCAGCAGTTACTCACTAGCGGGAGGCTCCTACGAGCAGTACTTC,CASSYSLAGGSYEQYF
NA,TRBJ2-1,TRBD2,TRBV4-3,TGCGCCAGCAGCCAAGGGAGACTAGCGGGAGTAGAGCAGTTCTTC,CASSQGRLAGVEQFF
few,TRBJ2-2,TRBD2,TRBV19,TGTGCCAGTAGTATAGGCGGGAGGGACGGGGAGCTGTTTTTT,CASSIGGRDGELFF
NA,TRBJ1-4,TRBD1,TRBV6-1,TGTGCCAGCAGTGACGCTACCGGGACAGGCTATGGGAGACTGTTTTTT,CASSDATGTGYGRLFF
few,TRBJ2-1,NA,TRBV4-2,TGTGCCAGCAGCCAAAGGACAGTGATGGTCAATGAGCAGTTCTTC,CASSQRTVMVNEQFF
few,TRBJ2-3,NA,TRBV5-4,TGTGCCAGCAGCTCCCGGGCCTCCACGGGGGCAGATACGCAGTATTTT,CASSSRASTGADTQYF
NA,TRBJ2-5,TRBD1,TRBV5-1,TGCGCCAGCAGCTTGGAGGGACAGGGGGACGGGGAGACCCAGTACTTC,CASSLEGQGDGETQYF
NA,TRBJ2-7,NA,TRBV11-2,TGTGCCAGCAGCTTAGAAGGTATGACTTCCTACGAGCAGTACTTC,CASSLEGMTSYEQYF
NA,TRBJ2-7,NA,TRBV4-2,TGTGCCAGCAGCCAAGAAGATGGGGGGGGCTCTTACGAGCAGTACTTC,CASSQEDGGGSYEQYF
NA,TRBJ2-1,TRBD1,TRBV10-2,TGCGCCAGCTTAAATCCGGGACAGAGCTCCTACAATGAGCAGTTCTTC,CASLNPGQSSYNEQFF
NA,TRBJ2-1,TRBD2,TRBV4-3,TGCGCCAGCAGCCTTACTAAAGGACTAGCGGGAGCCTACAATGAGCAGTTCTTC,CASSLTKGLAGAYNEQFF
few,TRBJ1-1,TRBD1,TRBV10-2,TGCGCCAGCAGTGAGTCGCGGACAGGGAGGGGAGTAGCTTTCTTT,CASSESRTGRGVAFF
NA,TRBJ1-5,TRBD1,TRBV7-2,TGTGCCAGCAGCTTGGGACAGGGCCGGTATAGCAATCAGCCCCAGCATTTT,CASSLGQGRYSNQPQHF
NA,TRBJ2-6,NA,TRBV28,TGTGCCACCACGAGGCCGGGGGAGCCCGGGGCCAACGTCCTGACTTTC,CATTRPGEPGANVLTF
NA,TRBJ2-2,TRBD1,TRBV5-1,TGCGCCAGCAGCCTGACCGGGACAGGGACAAACACCGGGGAGCTGTTTTTT,CASSLTGTGTNTGELFF
NA,TRBJ1-2,NA,TRBV6-5,TGTGCCAGCAGTTACTCCCTCCGGAGCTATGGCTACACCTTC,CASSYSLRSYGYTF
few,TRBJ2-7,TRBD1,TRBV5-4,TGTGCCAGCAGCTTGGCCGGGACAGAATCCTACGAGCAGTACTTC,CASSLAGTESYEQYF
NA,TRBJ1-3,NA,TRBV28,TGTGCCAGCAGGGGCGGGGCGAGCTCTGGAAACACCATATATTTT,CASRGGASSGNTIYF
NA,TRBJ2-7,TRBD1,TRBV9,TGTGCCAGCAGCGCCCGGGACAGCCCCTACGAGCAGTACTTC,CASSARDSPYEQYF
NA,TRBJ1-1,NA,TRBV9,TGTGCCAGCAGCGTAGGTGGGACACCTGAAGCTTTCTTT,CASSVGGTPEAFF
NA,TRBJ2-2,TRBD2,TRBV27,TGTGCCAGCAGCCCAGCACTAGCGGGAGCCGGGGAGCTGTTTTTT,CASSPALAGAGELFF